This passage covers 28 T cell receptor beta chains from one sample sequenced in a study of cytomegalovirus exposure and HLA in healthy donors. PCR amplification relied on 60 Vbeta primers (plus 13 Jbeta primers). The repertoire was sequenced with immunoSEQ multiplex PCR; TCRdb's copy has only in-frame clones and lacks some. This table has hundreds of thousands of clones, approximately 80% appearing once. Sample: PBMCs. The source is a girl aged 5 to 17 in good health and CMV-seronegative.

The gene calls are TRBV4-1 and TRBJ1-1; 12 positions match TRBD1. The V gene's germline CDR1 is MGHRA and CDR2 YSYEKL. This CDR3 region has 16 residues. The V segment lost 3 bases and the J segment 4 bases; nucleotides outside the gene matches: 6. CDR3 protein: CASSQGQGAWGTEAFF. In nucleotides, the CDR3 is TGCGCCAGCAGCCAGGGACAGGGGGCGTGGGGCACTGAAGCTTTCTTT.

The V gene is TRBV4-2, the J gene TRBJ2-1; tentative D call: TRBD2 (5 bases). Trimming shortened V by 1 base and J by 2 bases, and 12 bases separated the two germline ends. The germline V gene encodes CDR1 LGHNA and CDR2 YNFKEQ. The CDR3 runs to 16 residues. Written as DNA, the CDR3 is TGTGCCAGCAGCCAAGTGTCTCGGCGGGCCTACAATGAGCAGTTCTTC. Its protein product is CASSQVSRRAYNEQFF.

This chain links TRBV12-5 with TRBJ1-1; perhaps TRBD1 as D (6 bases). Per the germline V gene, CDR1 is LGHNT and CDR2 is FRNRAP. The CDR3 has 16 amino acids. Trimming stripped 1 base from V and 2 bases from J, with 14 bases between. CDR3 DNA sequence: TGTGCTAGTGGTTTGGGACAGGACAGCCCCAACACTGAAGCTTTCTTT. This sequence encodes CASGLGQDSPNTEAFF. Full variable domain (rest looked up from reference TRBV12-5 and TRBJ1-1): DARVTQTPRHKVTEMGQEVTMRCQPILGHNTVFWYRQTMMQGLELLAYFRNRAPLDDSGMPKDRFSAEMPDATLATLKIQPSEPRDSAVYFCASGLGQDSPNTEAFFGQGTRLTVV.

The CDR3 DNA sequence: TGTGCCAGCAGCCCAATCACACAGACAGGGGGTTCGCTTTTCGGCAACACCATATATTTT. It is translated as CASSPITQTGGSLFGNTIYF. This rearrangement joins TRBV5-8 to TRBJ1-3, with 9 bases matching TRBD1. The CDR3 sequence is 20 residues long. Germline trimming cut 4 bases from V and 7 bases from J; bases unmatched to any gene: 24. The germline V gene has CDR1 SGHTS and CDR2 YDEGEE. Using reference TRBV5-8 and TRBJ1-3 for the parts outside the CDR3, the full variable domain is EAGVTQSPTHLIKTRGQQATLRCSPISGHTSVYWYQQALGLGLQFLLWYDEGEERNRGNFPPRFSGRQFPNYSSELNVNALELEDSALYLCASSPITQTGGSLFGNTIYFGEGSWLTVV.

This chain links TRBV28 with TRBJ1-4; D is unclear. CDR1 MDHEN and CDR2 SYDVKM come from the germline V gene. This CDR3 has 14 residues. V was shortened by 7 bases and J by 0 bases, with 9 bases between the two germline ends. The CDR3 loop reads CASNVLPTNEKLFF. CDR3 nucleotide sequence: TGTGCCAGCAACGTACTCCCAACTAATGAAAAACTGTTTTTT.

The chain combines TRBV6-6 with TRBJ2-4; a possible D gene is TRBD2 (7 bases). V shed 7 bases and J shed 3 bases, with 19 bases lying between them. The CDR3 is 16 amino acids. CDR1 is MNHNY, CDR2 SVGAGI, per germline (reference sequence). The CDR3 here is CASKYGGGEDKNIQYF. For the CDR3, the DNA is TGTGCCAGCAAGTACGGAGGGGGGGAGGACAAAAACATTCAGTACTTC.

The chain is built from TRBV6-6 and TRBJ2-5, with D perhaps TRBD2 (5 bases). The assigned J gene may be wrong: the sequence end matches TRBJ2-7 better. Per the germline V gene, CDR1 is MNHNY and CDR2 is SVGAGI (reference sequence). CDR3 length equals 14 residues. The CDR3 coding sequence is TGTGCCAGCAGTTACTCCGCGGGTAACTACGAGCAGTACTTC. As protein: CASSYSAGNYEQYF.

This chain connects TRBV29-1 to TRBJ2-3, with 7 positions matching TRBD1. Trimming cost V 1 base and J 1 base; bases outside gene matches: 2. This CDR3 comprises 14 residues. The germline CDR1 and CDR2 sequences are SQVTM and ANQGSEA. As DNA, the CDR3 is TGCAGCGTTGAAGGAACAGGGGGCACAGATACGCAGTATTTT. Translation gives CSVEGTGGTDTQYF.

The gene calls are TRBV5-5 and TRBJ2-5; the match to TRBD1 covers 9 bases. Per germline, CDR1 SGHKS and CDR2 YYEKEE (reference sequence). V gave up 3 bases and J gave up 9 bases; unmatched junction bases: 9. The CDR3 spans 14 residues. This chain's CDR3 is CASSSGQGPFSQYF. The CDR3 nucleotides are TGTGCCAGCAGCTCTGGACAGGGGCCCTTTTCCCAGTACTTC.

The CDR3 protein is CASSLAGGRRDTGELFF. In DNA form, the CDR3 reads TGTGCCAGCAGCTTAGCCGGGGGGCGGCGGGACACCGGGGAGCTGTTTTTT. This chain joins TRBV7-8 and TRBJ2-2, with a possible D match to TRBD2 (7 bases). Trimming stripped 0 bases from V and 3 bases from J, with 14 bases between. CDR1 is SGHVS and CDR2 is FQNEAQ in the germline V gene. This CDR3 has 17 residues.

CDR3 sequence: CASSLLWATNTGELFF. The CDR3, as DNA: TGTGCCAGCAGCCTGCTTTGGGCAACGAACACCGGGGAGCTGTTTTTT. V usage is TRBV5-5 and J usage is TRBJ2-2; D gene unclear. V was cut by 4 bases and J by 0 bases, with 13 bases left in between. CDR1 and CDR2 (germline): SGHKS, YYEKEE (reference sequence). The CDR3 is 16 residues long.

The V gene is TRBV28, the J gene TRBJ2-7; TRBD2 matches at 8 bases. Germline trimming cut 1 base from V and 6 bases from J; bases unmatched to any gene: 5. The CDR3 runs 14 residues. Germline V gene sequence: CDR1 MDHEN, CDR2 SYDVKM. For the CDR3, the DNA is TGTGCCAGCAGTTTATTTGCGGGACTAGGCGAGCAGTACTTC. Its protein is CASSLFAGLGEQYF.

The V gene is TRBV7-9, the J gene TRBJ2-3, with D tentatively TRBD1 (7 bases). Per the germline V gene, CDR1 is SEHNR and CDR2 is FQNEAQ (reference sequence). CDR3 length equals 15 residues. V dropped 5 bases and J dropped 0 bases, with 12 bases sitting between them. The CDR3 DNA sequence: TGTGCCAGCAGCCAGACAGGGACTAGCACAGATACGCAGTATTTT. This translates into CASSQTGTSTDTQYF.

The CDR3 nucleotides read TGTGCCATCAGTGAGTCAAACAGGGCCTCTTACACTGAAGCTTTCTTT. Amino acids: CAISESNRASYTEAFF. The chain recombines TRBV10-3 with TRBJ1-1; possible D gene TRBD1, 6 bases. Germline-derived CDR1 and CDR2 are ENHRY and SYGVKD. This CDR3 spans 16 amino acids. Trimming stripped 0 bases from V and 3 bases from J, with 14 bases between.

This sequence joins TRBV30 and TRBJ1-2; no clear D gene. The V end lost 8 bases, the J end lost 0 bases, and 13 bases lay between the germline ends. This CDR3 comprises 13 residues. CDR1 and CDR2 from the germline V gene are GTSNPN and SVGIG (reference sequence). CDR3 sequence reads: CAERAGANYGYTF. DNA of the CDR3: TGTGCCGAGCGGGCAGGAGCTAACTATGGCTACACCTTC.

The gene calls are TRBV10-3 and TRBJ1-1; D might be TRBD1 (5 bases). The CDR3 is made up of 14 amino acids. The V gene lost 2 bases and the J gene lost 4 bases, with 11 bases spanning the gap. Looked up from germline, CDR1 is ENHRY and CDR2 is SYGVKD. The CDR3 here is CAISERGGGTEAFF. For the CDR3, the DNA is TGTGCCATCAGTGAGAGGGGCGGGGGCACTGAAGCTTTCTTT.

J is TRBJ2-1 and V is TRBV9; a weak D match, TRBD2 (6 bases). The germline gives CDR1 SGDLS, CDR2 YYNGEE. V lost 4 bases and J 6 bases, leaving 20 bases between the germline ends. This CDR3 is 16 amino acids long. CDR3: CASSSSLGGLFNEQFF. The CDR3, as DNA: TGTGCCAGCAGCTCAAGTCTTGGGGGGTTGTTCAATGAGCAGTTCTTC.

This rearrangement joins TRBV10-3 to TRBJ2-1; 8 nucleotides agree with TRBD1. The CDR3 runs 15 residues. Germline trimming cut 0 bases from V and 6 bases from J; bases unmatched to any gene: 4. Germline values: CDR1 ENHRY, CDR2 SYGVKD. CDR3 loop: CAISESTGAVNEQFF. The CDR3 DNA reads TGTGCCATCAGTGAGTCGACAGGGGCGGTCAATGAGCAGTTCTTC.

This clone occurred once. The rearrangement uses TRBV30 and TRBJ2-7; 9 bases match TRBD1. The CDR3 is 12 residues long. The germline gives CDR1 GTSNPN, CDR2 SVGIG (reference sequence). Losses at the gene ends were 5 bases for V and 6 bases for J; bases not matched to a gene: 5. The DNA of the CDR3 is TGTGCCTGGCACAGGGGGCCGGGCGAGCAGTACTTC. Its protein product is CAWHRGPGEQYF.

This clone appeared once. This sequence joins TRBV30 and TRBJ2-6, with D unclear. Trimming left V 0 bases short and J 3 bases short, with 6 bases between. There are 14 residues in the CDR3. Germline assignment: CDR1 GTSNPN and CDR2 SVGIG (reference sequence). CDR3 amino acids: CAWSVSYGANVLTF. The CDR3 region has the DNA TGTGCCTGGAGTGTTTCCTATGGGGCCAACGTCCTGACTTTC.

The V and J genes are TRBV28 and TRBJ2-7; 7 positions agree with TRBD1. CDR3 size: 15 residues. CDR1 and CDR2 from the germline V gene are MDHEN and SYDVKM. V shed 2 bases, J shed 0 bases, and the junction held 4 bases outside the gene matches. The CDR3 bases are TGTGCCAGCAGTTTAGGACAGGCCAGCTCCTACGAGCAGTACTTC. Translated: CASSLGQASSYEQYF.

The V and J genes are TRBV9 and TRBJ2-1; 10 positions agree with TRBD2. Losses at the gene ends were 1 base for V and 5 bases for J; bases not matched to a gene: 3. The CDR3 loop spans 15 amino acids. Germline V lookup: CDR1 SGDLS, CDR2 YYNGEE. CDR3 DNA sequence: TGTGCCAGCAGCGTAAGAGGACTAGCGGACAATGAGCAGTTCTTC. Its translation: CASSVRGLADNEQFF.

The chain links TRBV18 to TRBJ2-5; possible D gene TRBD1, 6 bases. The better agreement between TRBJ2-7 and the DNA end casts doubt on the J call. This CDR3 has 14 amino acids. Germline values: CDR1 KGHSH, CDR2 LQKENI. The CDR3 here is CASSPVQGVHEQYF. CDR3 sequence (DNA): TGTGCCAGCTCACCAGTACAGGGAGTGCACGAGCAGTACTTC.

About this clone: The sample holds other DNA sequences that translate to the same CDR3. V usage is TRBV29-1 and J usage is TRBJ1-1, with TRBD1 matching over 8 bases. With V trimmed by 3 bases and J by 5 bases, 2 bases remained unmatched. This CDR3 region has 12 residues. Germline V gene sequence: CDR1 SQVTM, CDR2 ANQGSEA. Here the CDR3 DNA reads TGCAGCGTTGACAGGGGGCGGACTGAAGCTTTCTTT. Protein sequence: CSVDRGRTEAFF.

The chain is built from TRBV7-3 and TRBJ2-5; a possible D gene is TRBD2 (5 bases). Germline V gene sequence: CDR1 SGHTA, CDR2 FQGTGA. The V gene lost 1 base and the J gene lost 1 base, with 13 bases spanning the gap. The CDR3 contains 16 residues. In nucleotides, the CDR3 is TGTGCCAGCAGCTTAAATGCAGGTGCGGGCCAAGAGACCCAGTACTTC. It is translated as CASSLNAGAGQETQYF.

The chain links TRBV18 to TRBJ2-1; 8 nucleotides agree with TRBD1. Trimming cost V 2 bases and J 3 bases; bases outside gene matches: 9. This CDR3 region has 17 residues. Germline V gene sequence: CDR1 KGHSH, CDR2 LQKENI. The CDR3 sequence: CASSPALGTGLYNEQFF. CDR3 DNA sequence: TGTGCCAGCTCACCAGCCCTCGGGACAGGACTCTACAATGAGCAGTTCTTC.

This chain uses TRBV6-1 with TRBJ2-5, with a possible D match to TRBD1 (8 bases). CDR1 and CDR2 from the germline V gene are MNHNS and SASEGT. This CDR3 has 14 amino acids. The ends were cut back, 6 bases at V and 4 bases at J, with 15 bases in the middle. CDR3: CASRRTGRGETQYF. The DNA for the CDR3 is TGTGCCAGCAGGAGGACAGGGAGGGGAGAGACCCAGTACTTC.

The chain couples TRBV10-3 to TRBJ2-7; a possible D gene is TRBD1 (5 bases). V lost 2 bases, J lost 2 bases, and 7 bases lay in between. The CDR3 spans 13 residues. Germline V gene lookup returns CDR1 ENHRY and CDR2 SYGVKD. The CDR3 loop is CAISEVGPYEQYF. For the CDR3, the DNA is TGTGCCATCAGTGAGGTGGGGCCCTACGAGCAGTACTTC.